This passage covers 28 T cell receptor beta chains from one sample sequenced in a study of blood T cell repertoires in COVID-19. Profiled with immunoSEQ multiplex PCR; TCRdb holds only in-frame clones, not every one. Among about 40,000 clones listed, about 91% were seen once. The material sequenced was peripheral blood. These receptors came from an elderly woman with acute or convalescent COVID-19.

This chain links TRBV7-2 with TRBJ2-5; possible D gene TRBD1, 6 bases. The germline V and J ends were trimmed by 3 bases and 5 bases, with 13 bases remaining between them. Germline lookup yields CDR1 SGHTA and CDR2 FQGNSA. The CDR3 runs 14 residues. This chain's CDR3 is CASSFNRVGETQYF. CDR3 DNA sequence: TGTGCCAGCAGCTTTAACAGGGTTGGGGAGACCCAGTACTTC.

This clone came up once. This chain connects TRBV10-3 to TRBJ1-3, with D tentatively TRBD1 (5 bases). The V and J ends lost 5 bases and 0 bases respectively, with 11 bases between them. The CDR3 spans 15 residues. CDR1 is ENHRY and CDR2 is SYGVKD in the germline V gene. This CDR3 reads CAISSQGFSGNTIYF. CDR3 in DNA: TGTGCCATCAGTAGTCAGGGTTTCTCTGGAAACACCATATATTTT.

CDR3 coding DNA: TGTGCCAGTAGTATCCCCGGCGGGCTAGAGACCCAGTACTTC. Amino acid sequence: CASSIPGGLETQYF. The V gene is TRBV19, the J gene TRBJ2-5, with a tentative D call TRBD2 (5 bases). The V and J ends lost 3 bases and 4 bases respectively, with 12 bases between them. This CDR3 contains 14 residues. Germline values: CDR1 LNHDA, CDR2 SQIVND (reference sequence).

This clone was counted between two and nine times. The chain recombines TRBV6-1 with TRBJ1-5; D is ambiguous. Germline loops: CDR1 MNHNS, CDR2 SASEGT. The CDR3 loop spans 14 amino acids. Trimming cost V 3 bases and J 5 bases, with 11 bases left between them. DNA for the CDR3: TGTGCCAGCAGTGATAATTGGGGAGATCAGCCCCAGCATTTT. Translation gives CASSDNWGDQPQHF.

The V gene is TRBV19, the J gene TRBJ2-5, with D hard to call. Germline CDR1 is LNHDA and CDR2 is SQIVND (reference sequence). V lost 6 bases to trimming and J lost 4 bases, with 6 bases between them. This CDR3 comprises 11 residues. The DNA of the CDR3 is TGTGCCAGTAGGCGAGGAGAGACCCAGTACTTC. Translating it yields CASRRGETQYF.

This chain links TRBV11-2 with TRBJ2-1, with D possibly matching TRBD2 (6 bases). CDR1 SGHAT and CDR2 FQNNGV come from the germline V gene. With 5 bases removed from V and 7 bases from J, the gap between germline ends came to 15 bases. This CDR3 region has 14 residues. CDR3 coding DNA: TGTGCCAGCAGCCCCCGACTAGGCGGAAATGAGCAGTTCTTC. Amino acid sequence: CASSPRLGGNEQFF.

The chain is built from TRBV6-1 and TRBJ2-4; D not certain. V shed 0 bases and J shed 9 bases, with 6 bases lying between them. Germline CDR1 reads MNHNS; CDR2 reads SASEGT. This CDR3 contains 12 residues. The CDR3 DNA reads as TGTGCCAGCAGTGAAGCGAAGAGCATTCAGTACTTC. It is translated as CASSEAKSIQYF.

The chain links TRBV14 to TRBJ2-5; D gene ambiguous. CDR3 length equals 12 residues. Trimming cost V 4 bases and J 4 bases, with 7 bases left between them. The germline V gene has CDR1 SGHDN and CDR2 FVKESK. CDR3 amino acids: CASSLVRETQYF. CDR3 DNA: TGTGCCAGCAGCCTCGTGAGAGAGACCCAGTACTTC.

CDR3 DNA: TGTGCCAGCAGCTTAAATGCGATGGATTCACCCCTCCACTTT. Translated, it gives CASSLNAMDSPLHF. This rearrangement joins TRBV11-2 to TRBJ1-6; D is uncertain. V was cut by 2 bases and J by 8 bases, with 10 bases left in between. The length of the CDR3 is 14 residues. Germline CDR1 SGHAT, CDR2 FQNNGV.

Only one count was recorded for this clone. CDR3 in DNA: TGCGCCAGCAGCGCCTCCGGGACAAAAAACACCGGGGAGCTGTTTTTT. It codes for CASSASGTKNTGELFF. The chain is built from TRBV5-1 and TRBJ2-2; weak D call: TRBD1 (6 bases). The CDR3 loop spans 16 amino acids. Germline CDR1 SGHRS, CDR2 YFSETQ. The germline V and J ends were trimmed by 4 bases and 2 bases, with 15 bases remaining between them.

V and J are TRBV7-3 and TRBJ2-1; D call uncertain. Trimming took off 4 bases at V and 4 bases at J, with 8 bases between the two ends. Per germline, CDR1 SGHTA and CDR2 FQGTGA. The CDR3 contains 13 residues. The CDR3 reads CASSSTNYNEQFF. DNA of the CDR3: TGTGCCAGCAGCTCCACTAATTACAATGAGCAGTTCTTC.

V and J are TRBV6-5 and TRBJ2-5; D perhaps matches TRBD2 (6 bases). CDR1 is MNHEY and CDR2 is SVGAGI in the germline V gene. The CDR3 consists of 15 residues. V was pared by 2 bases and J by 2 bases, with 12 bases between. CDR3: CASSYNSAGQETQYF. The CDR3 DNA reads TGTGCCAGCAGTTACAATTCGGCGGGGCAAGAGACCCAGTACTTC.

The chain employs TRBV19 and TRBJ1-1; D possibly corresponds to TRBD1 (5 bases). The CDR3 consists of 16 residues. V lost 2 bases to trimming and J lost 1 base, with 14 bases between them. The germline gives CDR1 LNHDA, CDR2 SQIVND (reference sequence). DNA for the CDR3: TGTGCCAGTAGTATAAGCGGGGACGGTGAGAACACTGAAGCTTTCTTT. Its protein is CASSISGDGENTEAFF.

This clone is a singleton in its sample. This chain connects TRBV18 to TRBJ2-3, with D possibly TRBD2 on 5 matching bases. The germline gives CDR1 KGHSH, CDR2 LQKENI. Trimming took off 0 bases at V and 0 bases at J, with 13 bases between the two ends. The CDR3 totals 17 residues. CDR3 sequence (DNA): TGTGCCAGCTCACCACCGCGGGCAGGACCAAGCACAGATACGCAGTATTTT. Protein product: CASSPPRAGPSTDTQYF.

This chain joins TRBV5-4 and TRBJ1-1; a possible D gene is TRBD1 (5 bases). The ends were cut back, 5 bases at V and 3 bases at J, with 23 bases in the middle. CDR3 length: 17 residues. Germline CDR1 SGHNT, CDR2 YYREEE (reference sequence). The CDR3 DNA reads as TGTGCCAGCAGAAGAGGTGGACGGGGGAGGGGAGACACTGAAGCTTTCTTT. Protein: CASRRGGRGRGDTEAFF. The full variable domain, completed using reference TRBV5-4 and TRBJ1-1, is ETGVTQSPTHLIKTRGQQVTLRCSSQSGHNTVSWYQQALGQGPQFIFQYYREEENGRGNFPPRFSGLQFPNYSSELNVNALELDDSALYLCASRRGGRGRGDTEAFFGQGTRLTVV.

The CDR3 loop reads CASSLAQSAGEQYF. The CDR3 coding sequence is TGTGCCAGCAGCTTAGCACAGTCGGCCGGCGAGCAGTACTTC. The V and J genes are TRBV11-2 and TRBJ2-7; D remains unclear. The length of the CDR3 is 14 residues. CDR1 SGHAT and CDR2 FQNNGV come from the germline V gene. V lost 1 base, J lost 6 bases, and 13 bases lay in between.

The chain links TRBV7-9 to TRBJ2-3; 7 nucleotides agree with TRBD1. The CDR3 spans 15 residues. Germline-derived CDR1 and CDR2 are SEHNR and FQNEAQ (reference sequence). V lost 5 bases to trimming and J lost 4 bases; unmatched junction nucleotides: 9. CDR3 sequence: CASSPRQGQADTQYF. CDR3 DNA: TGTGCCAGCAGCCCACGACAGGGTCAGGCAGATACGCAGTATTTT.

This chain connects TRBV19 to TRBJ1-3, with D perhaps matching TRBD1 (6 bases). The CDR3 is made up of 14 amino acids. V shed 6 bases and J shed 2 bases, with 11 bases lying between them. From germline, CDR1 is LNHDA and CDR2 SQIVND (reference sequence). The CDR3 sequence: CASRPAGAGNTIYF. For the CDR3, the DNA is TGTGCCAGTAGACCCGCAGGGGCTGGAAACACCATATATTTT.

The chain couples TRBV7-2 to TRBJ2-7; 10 positions match TRBD1. The V segment lost 3 bases and the J segment 5 bases; nucleotides outside the gene matches: 4. Germline V CDR1 and CDR2: SGHTA, FQGNSA. The CDR3 consists of 14 residues. CDR3 nucleotides: TGTGCCAGCAGCTTGACAGGGGGCGAGGACGAGCAGTACTTC. Translation gives CASSLTGGEDEQYF.

The rearrangement uses TRBV18 and TRBJ1-3; D is perhaps TRBD1 (5 bases). Trimming shortened V by 4 bases and J by 2 bases, and 12 bases separated the two germline ends. This CDR3 spans 15 amino acids. Germline CDR1 reads KGHSH; CDR2 reads LQKENI. This CDR3 is CASSQEGKAGNTIYF. In nucleotides, the CDR3 is TGTGCCAGCTCACAGGAGGGGAAGGCTGGAAACACCATATATTTT.

V gene TRBV19 combines with J gene TRBJ1-1; D is unclear. The germline V gene has CDR1 LNHDA and CDR2 SQIVND (reference sequence). V shed 1 base and J shed 3 bases, with 3 bases lying between them. CDR3 length: 12 amino acids. The CDR3 is CASSIADTEAFF. In nucleotides, the CDR3 is TGTGCCAGTAGTATAGCGGACACTGAAGCTTTCTTT.

The rearrangement joins TRBV5-4 to TRBJ2-1; tentative D call: TRBD1 (7 bases). V was cut by 0 bases and J by 3 bases, with 10 bases left in between. This CDR3 region has 15 residues. Germline loops: CDR1 SGHNT, CDR2 YYREEE (reference sequence). Written as DNA, the CDR3 is TGTGCCAGCAGCTTGGGGCAGGGGGGCTACAATGAGCAGTTCTTC. It codes for CASSLGQGGYNEQFF. Full variable domain (outside the CDR3, taken from reference TRBV5-4 and TRBJ2-1): ETGVTQSPTHLIKTRGQQVTLRCSSQSGHNTVSWYQQALGQGPQFIFQYYREEENGRGNFPPRFSGLQFPNYSSELNVNALELDDSALYLCASSLGQGGYNEQFFGPGTRLTVL.

The table lists this clone with a count of one. The chain recombines TRBV10-2 with TRBJ1-2, with D hard to call. CDR3 length: 15 residues. Trimming pared 0 bases from V and 5 bases from J, leaving 13 bases between. The germline CDR1 and CDR2 sequences are WSHSY and SAAADI. The chain's CDR3 is CASSESRGNLYGYTF. The CDR3 nucleotides read TGCGCCAGCAGTGAGTCGCGGGGAAATTTGTATGGCTACACCTTC.

This clone was detected once. CDR3 protein: CASSPLGQGNAAYEQYF. CDR3 DNA sequence: TGTGCCAGCTCACCCCTCGGACAGGGGAATGCTGCCTACGAGCAGTACTTC. J is TRBJ2-7 and V is TRBV18, with 9 bases fitting TRBD1. The CDR3 is 17 amino acids. The germline CDR1 and CDR2 sequences are KGHSH and LQKENI. Unmatched junction bases numbered 11, after V lost 3 bases and J lost 2 bases. The variable domain in full, with the rest retrieved from reference TRBV18 and TRBJ2-7, is NAGVMQNPRHLVRRRGQEARLRCSPMKGHSHVYWYRQLPEEGLKFMVYLQKENIIDESGMPKERFSAEFPKEGPSILRIQQVVRGDSAAYFCASSPLGQGNAAYEQYFGPGTRLTVT.

The chain links TRBV6-2 or TRBV6-3 to TRBJ1-5; tentatively, D is TRBD1 (6 bases). V was shortened by 5 bases and J by 4 bases, with 9 bases between the two germline ends. The CDR3 has 13 residues. Looked up from germline, CDR1 is MNHEY and CDR2 is SVGEGT. The CDR3 DNA reads as TGTGCCAGCAGTCAGCAGGGGAATCAGCCCCAGCATTTT. It codes for CASSQQGNQPQHF.

This chain joins TRBV10-3 and TRBJ2-3; 8 nucleotides line up with TRBD1. After removal of 4 bases from V and 3 bases from J, the junction contained 3 bases not matched to a gene. The CDR3 extends over 14 amino acids. Germline V gives CDR1 ENHRY, CDR2 SYGVKD. CDR3 sequence (DNA): TGTGCCATCAGTGGGGGACAGGATACAGATACGCAGTATTTT. Its protein product is CAISGGQDTDTQYF.

This rearrangement joins TRBV27 to TRBJ1-4, with unresolved D. The CDR3 is made up of 15 amino acids. V was shortened by 2 bases and J by 4 bases, with 11 bases between the two germline ends. CDR1 is MNHEY, CDR2 SMNVEV, per germline (reference sequence). DNA of the CDR3: TGTGCCAGCAGTTTAATGGGGAGCTTTAATGAAAAACTGTTTTTT. This gives the protein CASSLMGSFNEKLFF.

J is TRBJ2-1 and V is TRBV5-6, with TRBD2 matching over 10 bases. CDR3 length equals 14 residues. CDR1 and CDR2 from the germline V gene are SGHDT and YYEEEE. With 4 bases clipped from V and 5 bases from J, the junction kept 3 bases outside the gene matches. CDR3 amino acids: CASSPLAGDNEQFF. The CDR3 DNA reads as TGTGCCAGCAGCCCCCTAGCGGGGGACAATGAGCAGTTCTTC. The full variable domain, with the rest looked up from reference TRBV5-6 and TRBJ2-1, is DAGVTQSPTHLIKTRGQQVTLRCSPKSGHDTVSWYQQALGQGPQFIFQYYEEEERQRGNFPDRFSGHQFPNYSSELNVNALLLGDSALYLCASSPLAGDNEQFFGPGTRLTVL.